Included here is one T cell receptor (beta chain) sequence, with context. The sample contains more than one DNA sequence encoding this CDR3. Only in-frame clones appear in the TCRdb table, and some are missing; sequencing was by immunoSEQ multiplex PCR. The sample has roughly 2.4 million clones, roughly 95% seen once. This record belongs to a study of shared clonotypes between healthy human individuals. CD45RA-negative memory and CD45RA+ naive subsets were split from the CD4+ cells. CDR1 and CDR2 (germline): MDHEN, SYDVKM. The CDR3 has 11 amino acids. Trimming removed 6 bases from V and 3 bases from J, with 3 bases in between.

This clonotype originated in a man aged 18 to 35 in good health. V and J are TRBV28 and TRBJ1-5; D remains ambiguous. The sequencing sample was made of naive CD4+ T cells sorted from blood. Sample subset: CD45RA+ positively selected. The CDR3 reads CASRTNQPQHF. The CDR3 region has the DNA TGTGCCAGCAGAACCAATCAGCCCCAGCATTTT. Full variable domain (rest looked up from reference TRBV28 and TRBJ1-5): DVKVTQSSRYLVKRTGEKVFLECVQDMDHENMFWYRQDPGLGLRLIYFSYDVKMKEKGDIPEGYSVSREKKERFSLILESASTNQTSMYLCASRTNQPQHFGDGTRLSIL.